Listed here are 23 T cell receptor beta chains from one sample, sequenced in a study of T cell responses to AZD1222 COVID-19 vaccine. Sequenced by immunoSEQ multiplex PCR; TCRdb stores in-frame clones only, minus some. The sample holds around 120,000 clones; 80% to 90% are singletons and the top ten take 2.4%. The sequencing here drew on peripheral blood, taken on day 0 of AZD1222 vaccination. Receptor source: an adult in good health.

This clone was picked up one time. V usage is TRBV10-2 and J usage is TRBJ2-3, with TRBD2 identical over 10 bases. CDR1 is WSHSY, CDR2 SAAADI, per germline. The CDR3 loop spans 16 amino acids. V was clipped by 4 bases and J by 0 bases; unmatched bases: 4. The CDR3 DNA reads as TGCGCCAGCAGTGTACGGACTAGCGGTAGCACAGATACGCAGTATTTT. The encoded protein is CASSVRTSGSTDTQYF.

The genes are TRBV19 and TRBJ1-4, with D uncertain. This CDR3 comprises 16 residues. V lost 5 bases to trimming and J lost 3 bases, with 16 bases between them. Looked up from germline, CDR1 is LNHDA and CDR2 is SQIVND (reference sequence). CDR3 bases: TGTGCCAGTAGTGTCGTGACGGGGTTGGCTAATGAAAAACTGTTTTTT. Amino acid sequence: CASSVVTGLANEKLFF.

CDR3 residues: CASKLYSNQPQHF. CDR3 nucleotide sequence: TGTGCCAGCAAACTGTATAGCAATCAGCCCCAGCATTTT. This chain joins TRBV6-5 and TRBJ1-5; no clear D gene. Germline lookup yields CDR1 MNHEY and CDR2 SVGAGI. V was cut by 7 bases and J by 0 bases, with 7 bases left in between. CDR3 length: 13 residues.

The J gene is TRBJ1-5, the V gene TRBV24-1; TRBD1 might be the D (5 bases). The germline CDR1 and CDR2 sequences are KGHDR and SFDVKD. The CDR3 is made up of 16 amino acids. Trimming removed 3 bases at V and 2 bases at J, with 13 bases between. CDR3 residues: CATSDPIRGGNQPQHF. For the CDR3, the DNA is TGTGCCACCAGTGATCCTATTCGGGGGGGCAATCAGCCCCAGCATTTT.

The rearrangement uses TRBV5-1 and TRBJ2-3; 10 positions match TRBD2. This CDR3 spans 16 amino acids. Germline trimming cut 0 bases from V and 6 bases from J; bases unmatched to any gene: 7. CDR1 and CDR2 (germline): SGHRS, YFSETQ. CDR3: CASSLVASGSRDTQYF. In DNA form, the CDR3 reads TGCGCCAGCAGCTTGGTGGCTAGCGGGAGTCGGGATACGCAGTATTTT.

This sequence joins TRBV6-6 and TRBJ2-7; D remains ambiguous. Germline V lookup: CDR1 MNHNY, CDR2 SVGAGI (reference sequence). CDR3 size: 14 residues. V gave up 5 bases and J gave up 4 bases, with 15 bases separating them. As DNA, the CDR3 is TGTGCCAGCAGTCACACTTTGACCCTGTACGAGCAGTACTTC. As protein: CASSHTLTLYEQYF.

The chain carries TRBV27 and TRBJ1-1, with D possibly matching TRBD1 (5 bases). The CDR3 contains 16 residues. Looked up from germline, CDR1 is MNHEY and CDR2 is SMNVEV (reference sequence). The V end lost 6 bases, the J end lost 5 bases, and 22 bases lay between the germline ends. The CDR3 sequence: CASRVWGGVSKTEAFF. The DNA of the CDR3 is TGTGCCAGCAGAGTTTGGGGGGGGGTCTCTAAGACTGAAGCTTTCTTT.

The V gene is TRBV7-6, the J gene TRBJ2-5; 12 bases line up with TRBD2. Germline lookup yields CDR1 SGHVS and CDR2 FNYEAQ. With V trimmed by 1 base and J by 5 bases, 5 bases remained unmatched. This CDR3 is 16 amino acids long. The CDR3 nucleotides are TGTGCCAGCAGCTTAGGACTAGCGGGAGCAGGGGAGACCCAGTACTTC. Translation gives CASSLGLAGAGETQYF.

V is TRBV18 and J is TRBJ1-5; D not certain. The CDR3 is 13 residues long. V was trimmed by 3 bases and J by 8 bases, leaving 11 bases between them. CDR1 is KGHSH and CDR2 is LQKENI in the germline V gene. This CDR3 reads CASSPLGGEPQHF. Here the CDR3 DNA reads TGTGCCAGCTCACCGCTCGGCGGAGAGCCCCAGCATTTT.

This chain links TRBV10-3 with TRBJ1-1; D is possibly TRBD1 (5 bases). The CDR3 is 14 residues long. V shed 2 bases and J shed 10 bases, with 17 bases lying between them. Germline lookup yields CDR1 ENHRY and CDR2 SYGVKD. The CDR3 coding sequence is TGTGCCATCAGTGAGATGGGATGGGGGGGTAGAGCTTTCTTT. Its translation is CAISEMGWGGRAFF.

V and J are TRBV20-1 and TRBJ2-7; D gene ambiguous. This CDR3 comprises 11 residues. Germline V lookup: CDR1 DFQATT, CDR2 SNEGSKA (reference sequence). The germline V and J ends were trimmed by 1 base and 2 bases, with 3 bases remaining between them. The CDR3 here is CSARGTYEQYF. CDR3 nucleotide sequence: TGCAGTGCTAGAGGAACCTACGAGCAGTACTTC.

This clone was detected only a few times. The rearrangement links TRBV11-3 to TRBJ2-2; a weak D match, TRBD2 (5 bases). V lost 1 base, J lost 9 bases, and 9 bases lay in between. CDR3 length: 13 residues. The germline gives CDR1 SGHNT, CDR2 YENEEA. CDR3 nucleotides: TGTGCCAGCAGCTTAGGCGCGGGTCGGGAGCTGTTTTTT. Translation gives CASSLGAGRELFF.

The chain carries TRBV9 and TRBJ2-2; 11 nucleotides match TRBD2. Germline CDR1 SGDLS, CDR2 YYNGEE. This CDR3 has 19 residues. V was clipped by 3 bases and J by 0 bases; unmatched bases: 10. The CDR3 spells CASSALAGGGPPNTGELFF. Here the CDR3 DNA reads TGTGCCAGCAGCGCTCTAGCGGGAGGTGGCCCTCCGAACACCGGGGAGCTGTTTTTT.

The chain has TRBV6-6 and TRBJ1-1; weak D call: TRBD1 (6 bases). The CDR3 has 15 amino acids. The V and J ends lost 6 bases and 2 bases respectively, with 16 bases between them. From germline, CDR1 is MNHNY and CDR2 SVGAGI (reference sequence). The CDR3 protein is CASRVSPGTNTEAFF. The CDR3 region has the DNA TGTGCCAGCAGGGTCTCACCGGGGACAAACACTGAAGCTTTCTTT.

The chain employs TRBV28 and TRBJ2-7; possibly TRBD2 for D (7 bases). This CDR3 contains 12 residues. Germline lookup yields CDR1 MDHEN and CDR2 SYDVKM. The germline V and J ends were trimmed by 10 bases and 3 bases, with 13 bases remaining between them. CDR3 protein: CATLGGLYEQYF. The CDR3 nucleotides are TGTGCCACCCTGGGGGGGCTCTACGAGCAGTACTTC.

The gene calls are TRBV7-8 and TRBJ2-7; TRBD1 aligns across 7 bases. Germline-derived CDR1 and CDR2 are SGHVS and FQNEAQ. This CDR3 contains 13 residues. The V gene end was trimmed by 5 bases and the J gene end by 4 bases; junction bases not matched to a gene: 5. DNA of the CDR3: TGTGCCAGCAGCCGACAGGGAAATTACGAGCAGTACTTC. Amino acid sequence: CASSRQGNYEQYF.

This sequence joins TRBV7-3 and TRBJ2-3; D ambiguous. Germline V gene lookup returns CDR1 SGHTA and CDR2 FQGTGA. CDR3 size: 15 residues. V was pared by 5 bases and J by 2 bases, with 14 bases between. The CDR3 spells CASSPYGGPTDTQYF. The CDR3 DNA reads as TGTGCCAGCAGCCCTTATGGCGGTCCCACAGATACGCAGTATTTT. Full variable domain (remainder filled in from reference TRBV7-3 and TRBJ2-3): GAGVSQTPSNKVTEKGKYVELRCDPISGHTALYWYRQSLGQGPEFLIYFQGTGAADDSGLPNDRFFAVRPEGSVSTLKIQRTERGDSAVYLCASSPYGGPTDTQYFGPGTRLTVL.

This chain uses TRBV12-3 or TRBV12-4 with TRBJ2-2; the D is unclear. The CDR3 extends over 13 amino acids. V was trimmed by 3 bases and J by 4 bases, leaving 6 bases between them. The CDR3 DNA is TGTGCCAGCAGTTTGATGGTCACCGGGGAGCTGTTTTTT. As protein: CASSLMVTGELFF.

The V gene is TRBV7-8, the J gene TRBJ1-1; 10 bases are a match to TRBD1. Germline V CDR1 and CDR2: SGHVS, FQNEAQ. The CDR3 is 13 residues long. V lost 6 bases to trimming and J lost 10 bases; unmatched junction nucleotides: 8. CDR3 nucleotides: TGTGCCAGCAGTATGTCCGGGACAGGGGTAGCTTTCTTT. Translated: CASSMSGTGVAFF. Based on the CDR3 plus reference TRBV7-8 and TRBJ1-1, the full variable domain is GAGVSQSPRYKVAKRGQDVALRCDPISGHVSLFWYQQALGQGPEFLTYFQNEAQLDKSGLPSDRFFAERPEGSVSTLKIQRTQQEDSAVYLCASSMSGTGVAFFGQGTRLTVV.

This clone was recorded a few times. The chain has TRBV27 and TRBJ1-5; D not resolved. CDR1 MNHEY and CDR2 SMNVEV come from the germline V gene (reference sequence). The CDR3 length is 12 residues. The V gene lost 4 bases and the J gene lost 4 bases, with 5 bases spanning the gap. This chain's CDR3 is CASSSVNQPQHF. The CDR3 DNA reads TGTGCCAGCAGTTCGGTTAATCAGCCCCAGCATTTT.

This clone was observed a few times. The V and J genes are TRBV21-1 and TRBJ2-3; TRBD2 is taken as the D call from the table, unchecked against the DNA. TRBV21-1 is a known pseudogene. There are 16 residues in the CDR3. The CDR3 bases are TGTGCCAGCAGCAAAGGTGGTAGCGGTAGCACAGATACGCAGTATTTT. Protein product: CASSKGGSGSTDTQYF.

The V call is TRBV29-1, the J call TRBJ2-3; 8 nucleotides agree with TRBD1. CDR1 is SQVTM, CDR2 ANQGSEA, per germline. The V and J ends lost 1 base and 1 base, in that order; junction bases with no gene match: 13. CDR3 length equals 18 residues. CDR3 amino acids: CSVEVGGRGLMGTDTQYF. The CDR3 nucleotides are TGCAGCGTTGAAGTCGGAGGCAGGGGGCTGATGGGCACAGATACGCAGTATTTT.

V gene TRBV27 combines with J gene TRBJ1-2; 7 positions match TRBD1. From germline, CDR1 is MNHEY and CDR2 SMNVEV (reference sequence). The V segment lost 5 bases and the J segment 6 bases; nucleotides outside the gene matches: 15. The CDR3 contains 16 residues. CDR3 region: CASSHRQGTSPHGYTF. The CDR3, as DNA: TGTGCCAGCAGTCACAGACAGGGAACCTCCCCTCATGGCTACACCTTC.